The source of this T cell receptor (beta chain) is a study of blood T cell repertoires in COVID-19. Study overall: The United States, Italy and Spain supplied acute and convalescent COVID-19 samples.

V was clipped by 6 bases and J by 10 bases; unmatched bases: 14. The CDR3 is 16 residues long. Germline CDR1 reads MNHEY; CDR2 reads SVGEGT. As originally analysed: Scientists estimated how many nucleated cells there were by amplifying reference gene primers. Repertoires were generated with immunoSEQ multiplex PCR, while TCRdb's copy carries only in-frame clones and drops some. V and J calls and clone size are those listed in that table; D and trimming were worked out from the DNA. The sample includes about 75,000 clones, roughly 78% of them seen just once. This receptor was taken from a woman of 80 years or more with active or convalescent COVID-19. V and J are TRBV6-2 or TRBV6-3 and TRBJ2-1; TRBD2 aligns across 11 bases. Sequenced sample: peripheral blood. CDR3 region: CASSPTTSGIRKEQFF. The CDR3 bases are TGTGCCAGCAGCCCCACGACTAGCGGGATAAGAAAGGAGCAGTTCTTC.